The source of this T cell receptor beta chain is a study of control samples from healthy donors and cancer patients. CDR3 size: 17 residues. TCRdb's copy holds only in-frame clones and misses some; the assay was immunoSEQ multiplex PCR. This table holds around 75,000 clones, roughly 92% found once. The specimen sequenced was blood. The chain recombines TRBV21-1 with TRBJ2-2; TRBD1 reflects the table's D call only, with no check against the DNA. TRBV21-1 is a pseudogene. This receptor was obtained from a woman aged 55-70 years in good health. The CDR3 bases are TGTGCCAGCAGCAAACCTAGGGACAGGGAGAACACCGGGGAGCTGTTTTTT. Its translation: CASSKPRDRENTGELFF.